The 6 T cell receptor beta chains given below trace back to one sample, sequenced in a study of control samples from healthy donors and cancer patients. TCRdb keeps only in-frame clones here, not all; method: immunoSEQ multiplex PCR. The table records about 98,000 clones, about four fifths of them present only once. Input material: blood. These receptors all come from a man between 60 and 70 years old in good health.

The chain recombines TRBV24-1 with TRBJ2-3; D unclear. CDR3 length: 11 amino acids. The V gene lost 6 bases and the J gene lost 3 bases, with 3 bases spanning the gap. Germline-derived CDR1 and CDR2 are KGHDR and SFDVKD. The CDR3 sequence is CATSKTDTQYF. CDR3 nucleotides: TGTGCCACCAGTAAGACAGATACGCAGTATTTT.

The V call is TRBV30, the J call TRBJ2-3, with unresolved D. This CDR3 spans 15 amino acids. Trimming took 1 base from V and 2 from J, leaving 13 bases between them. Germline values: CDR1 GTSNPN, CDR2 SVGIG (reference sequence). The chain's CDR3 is CAWSGNNLPTDTQYF. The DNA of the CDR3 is TGTGCCTGGAGTGGTAATAACTTGCCCACAGATACGCAGTATTTT. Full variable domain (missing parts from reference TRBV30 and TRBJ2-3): SQTIHQWPATLVQPVGSPLSLECTVEGTSNPNLYWYRQAAGRGLQLLFYSVGIGQISSEVPQNLSASRPQDRQFILSSKKLLLSDSGFYLCAWSGNNLPTDTQYFGPGTRLTVL.

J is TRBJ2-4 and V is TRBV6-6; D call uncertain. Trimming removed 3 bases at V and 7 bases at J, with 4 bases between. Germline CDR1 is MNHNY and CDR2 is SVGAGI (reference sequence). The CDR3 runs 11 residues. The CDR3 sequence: CASSYSNIQYF. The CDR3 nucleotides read TGTGCCAGCAGTTATAGCAACATTCAGTACTTC.

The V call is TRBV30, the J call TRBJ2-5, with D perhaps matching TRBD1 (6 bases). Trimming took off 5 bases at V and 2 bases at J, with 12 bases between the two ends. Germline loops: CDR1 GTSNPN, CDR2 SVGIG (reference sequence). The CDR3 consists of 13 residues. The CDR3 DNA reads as TGTGCCTGGGGAAACAGGGTTCAAGAGACCCAGTACTTC. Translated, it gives CAWGNRVQETQYF.

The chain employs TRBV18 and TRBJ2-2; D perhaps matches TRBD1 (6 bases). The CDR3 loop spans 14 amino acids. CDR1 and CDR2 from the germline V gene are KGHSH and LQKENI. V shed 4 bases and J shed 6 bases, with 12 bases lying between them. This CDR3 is CASSQGESAGELFF. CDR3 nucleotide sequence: TGTGCCAGCTCACAGGGGGAAAGTGCCGGGGAGCTGTTTTTT.

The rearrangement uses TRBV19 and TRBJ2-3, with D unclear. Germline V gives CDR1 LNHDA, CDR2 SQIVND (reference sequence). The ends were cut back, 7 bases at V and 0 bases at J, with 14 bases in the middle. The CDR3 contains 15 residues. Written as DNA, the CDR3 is TGTGCCAGTACCCTGACGGGCATAAGCACAGATACGCAGTATTTT. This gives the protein CASTLTGISTDTQYF. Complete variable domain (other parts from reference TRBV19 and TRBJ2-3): DGGITQSPKYLFRKEGQNVTLSCEQNLNHDAMYWYRQDPGQGLRLIYYSQIVNDFQKGDIAEGYSVSREKKESFPLTVTSAQKNPTAFYLCASTLTGISTDTQYFGPGTRLTVL.